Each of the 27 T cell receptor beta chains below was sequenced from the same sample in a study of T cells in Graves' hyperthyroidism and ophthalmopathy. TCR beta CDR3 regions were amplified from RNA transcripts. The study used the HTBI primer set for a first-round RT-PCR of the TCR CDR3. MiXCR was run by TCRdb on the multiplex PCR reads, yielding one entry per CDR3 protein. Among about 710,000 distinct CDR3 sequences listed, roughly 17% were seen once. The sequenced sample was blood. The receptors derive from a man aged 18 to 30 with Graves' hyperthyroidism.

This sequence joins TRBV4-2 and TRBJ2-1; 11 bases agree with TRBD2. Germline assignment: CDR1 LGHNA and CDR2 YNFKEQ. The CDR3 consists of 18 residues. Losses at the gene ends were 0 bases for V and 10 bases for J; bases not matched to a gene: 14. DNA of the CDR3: TGTGCCAGCAGCCAAGATGCCTTTAGCGGGAGGGGGGGCTTCGAGCAGTTCTTC. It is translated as CASSQDAFSGRGGFEQFF.

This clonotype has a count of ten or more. The CDR3 DNA reads as TGTGCCAGCAGCTTGGGGGTGTCGACGCTCACAGATACGCAGTATTTT. Encoded protein: CASSLGVSTLTDTQYF. The chain links TRBV11-3 to TRBJ2-3, with D tentatively TRBD1 or TRBD2 (5 bases each). CDR3 size: 16 residues. Trimming shortened V by 3 bases and J by 2 bases, and 15 bases separated the two germline ends. The V gene's germline CDR1 is SGHNT and CDR2 YENEEA.

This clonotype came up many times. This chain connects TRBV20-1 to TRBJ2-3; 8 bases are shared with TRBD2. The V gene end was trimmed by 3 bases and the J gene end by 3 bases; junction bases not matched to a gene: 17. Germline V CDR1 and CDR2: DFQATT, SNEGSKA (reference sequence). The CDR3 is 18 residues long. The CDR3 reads CSASDRFREGISTDTQYF. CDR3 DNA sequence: TGCAGTGCTAGTGATAGGTTCCGGGAGGGAATTTCAACAGATACGCAGTATTTT.

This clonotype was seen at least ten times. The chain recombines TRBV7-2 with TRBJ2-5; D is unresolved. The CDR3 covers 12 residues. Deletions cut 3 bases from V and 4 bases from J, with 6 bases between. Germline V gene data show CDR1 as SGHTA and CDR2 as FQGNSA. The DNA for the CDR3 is TGTGCCAGCAGCTTTGGGCGAGAGACCCAGTACTTC. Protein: CASSFGRETQYF.

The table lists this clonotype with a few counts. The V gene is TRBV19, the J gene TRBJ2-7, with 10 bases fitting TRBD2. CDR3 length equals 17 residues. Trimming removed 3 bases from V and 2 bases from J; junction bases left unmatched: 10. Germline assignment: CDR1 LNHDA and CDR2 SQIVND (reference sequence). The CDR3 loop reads CASSIPLAGGGPYEQYF. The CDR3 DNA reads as TGTGCCAGTAGTATCCCTTTAGCGGGAGGAGGGCCCTACGAGCAGTACTTC.

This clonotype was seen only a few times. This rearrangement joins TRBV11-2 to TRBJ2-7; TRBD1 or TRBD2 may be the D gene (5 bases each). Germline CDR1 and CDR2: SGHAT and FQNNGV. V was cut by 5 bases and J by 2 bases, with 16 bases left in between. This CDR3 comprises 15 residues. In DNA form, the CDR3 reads TGTGCCAGCAGCCAAACAGGAGTCGGGACCTACGAGCAGTACTTC. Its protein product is CASSQTGVGTYEQYF. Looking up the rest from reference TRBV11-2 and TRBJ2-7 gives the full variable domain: EAGVAQSPRYKIIEKRQSVAFWCNPISGHATLYWYQQILGQGPKLLIQFQNNGVVDDSQLPKDRFSAERLKGVDSTLKIQPAKLEDSAVYLCASSQTGVGTYEQYFGPGTRLTVT.

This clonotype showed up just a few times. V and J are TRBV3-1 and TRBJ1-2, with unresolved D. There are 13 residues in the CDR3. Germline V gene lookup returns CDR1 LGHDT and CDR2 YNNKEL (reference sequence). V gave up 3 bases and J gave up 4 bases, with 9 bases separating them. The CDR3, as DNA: TGTGCCAGCAGCCATAGGCAGATCTATGGCTACACCTTC. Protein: CASSHRQIYGYTF.

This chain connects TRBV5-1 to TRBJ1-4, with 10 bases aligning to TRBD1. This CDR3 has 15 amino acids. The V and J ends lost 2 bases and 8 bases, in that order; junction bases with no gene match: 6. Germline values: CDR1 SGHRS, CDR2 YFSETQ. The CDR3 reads CASSLTGTGEEKLFF. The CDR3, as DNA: TGCGCCAGCAGCTTAACCGGGACAGGGGAGGAAAAACTGTTTTTT.

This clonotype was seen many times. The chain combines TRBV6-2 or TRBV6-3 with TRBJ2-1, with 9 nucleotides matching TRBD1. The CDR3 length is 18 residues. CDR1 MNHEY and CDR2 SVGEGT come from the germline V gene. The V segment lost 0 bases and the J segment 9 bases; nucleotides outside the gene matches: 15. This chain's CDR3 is CASSYSMRNSGTGPEQFF. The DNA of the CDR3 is TGTGCCAGCAGTTACTCGATGCGAAATTCCGGGACAGGGCCTGAGCAGTTCTTC.

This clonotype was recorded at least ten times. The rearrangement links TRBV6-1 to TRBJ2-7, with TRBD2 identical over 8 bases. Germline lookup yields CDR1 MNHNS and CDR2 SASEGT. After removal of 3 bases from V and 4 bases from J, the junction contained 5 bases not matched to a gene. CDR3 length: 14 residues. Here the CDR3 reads CASSDGAGAYEQYF. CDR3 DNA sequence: TGTGCCAGCAGTGACGGAGCGGGAGCTTACGAGCAGTACTTC.

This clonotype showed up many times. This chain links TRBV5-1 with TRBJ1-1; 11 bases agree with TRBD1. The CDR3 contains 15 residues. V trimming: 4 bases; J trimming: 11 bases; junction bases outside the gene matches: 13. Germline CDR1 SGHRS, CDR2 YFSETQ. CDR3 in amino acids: CASSPLPGQGAGAFF. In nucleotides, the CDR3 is TGCGCCAGCAGCCCCTTACCCGGACAGGGGGCTGGGGCTTTCTTT.

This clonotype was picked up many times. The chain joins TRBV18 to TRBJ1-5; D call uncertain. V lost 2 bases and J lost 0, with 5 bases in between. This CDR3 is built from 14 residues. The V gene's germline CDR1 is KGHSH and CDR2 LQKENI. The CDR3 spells CASSPEYSNQPQHF. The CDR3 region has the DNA TGTGCCAGCTCACCAGAATATAGCAATCAGCCCCAGCATTTT.

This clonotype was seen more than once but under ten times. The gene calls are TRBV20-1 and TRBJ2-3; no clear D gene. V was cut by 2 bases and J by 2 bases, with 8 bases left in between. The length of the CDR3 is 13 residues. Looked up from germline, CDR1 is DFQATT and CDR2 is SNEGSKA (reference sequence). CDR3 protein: CSARSSNTDTQYF. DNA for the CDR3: TGCAGTGCTAGATCGTCGAACACAGATACGCAGTATTTT.

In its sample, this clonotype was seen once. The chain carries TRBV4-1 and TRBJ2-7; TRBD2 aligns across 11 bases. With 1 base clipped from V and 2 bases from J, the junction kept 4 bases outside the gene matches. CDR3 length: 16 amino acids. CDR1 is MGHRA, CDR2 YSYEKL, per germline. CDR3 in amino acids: CASSQGLAGSPYEQYF. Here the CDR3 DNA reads TGCGCCAGCAGCCAAGGACTAGCGGGAAGCCCCTACGAGCAGTACTTC.

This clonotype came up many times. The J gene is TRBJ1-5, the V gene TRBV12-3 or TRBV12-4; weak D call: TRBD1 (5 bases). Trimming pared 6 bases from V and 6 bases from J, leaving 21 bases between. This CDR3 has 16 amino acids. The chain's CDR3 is CASRAGGEGIGQPQHF. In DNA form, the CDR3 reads TGTGCCAGCAGAGCCGGAGGGGAGGGGATAGGTCAGCCCCAGCATTTT.

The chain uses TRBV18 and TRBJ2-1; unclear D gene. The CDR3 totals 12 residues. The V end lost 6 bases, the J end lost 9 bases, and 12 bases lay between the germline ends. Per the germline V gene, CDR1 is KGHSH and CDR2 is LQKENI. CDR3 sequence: CASSPTFSEQFF. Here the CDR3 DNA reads TGTGCCAGCTCCCCGACATTCTCTGAGCAGTTCTTC.

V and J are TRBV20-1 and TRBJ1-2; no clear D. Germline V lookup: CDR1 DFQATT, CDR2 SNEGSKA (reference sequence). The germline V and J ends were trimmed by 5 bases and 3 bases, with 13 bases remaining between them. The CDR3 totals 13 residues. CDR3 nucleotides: TGCAGTGCTGGAAAGGGTACGGACTATGGCTACACCTTC. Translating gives CSAGKGTDYGYTF.

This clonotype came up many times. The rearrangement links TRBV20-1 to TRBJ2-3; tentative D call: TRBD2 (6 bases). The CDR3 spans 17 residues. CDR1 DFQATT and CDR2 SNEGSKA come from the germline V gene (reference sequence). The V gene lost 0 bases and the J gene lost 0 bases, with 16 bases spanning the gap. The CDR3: CSARDPSGSISTDTQYF. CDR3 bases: TGCAGTGCTAGAGATCCCAGCGGGTCGATTAGCACAGATACGCAGTATTTT.

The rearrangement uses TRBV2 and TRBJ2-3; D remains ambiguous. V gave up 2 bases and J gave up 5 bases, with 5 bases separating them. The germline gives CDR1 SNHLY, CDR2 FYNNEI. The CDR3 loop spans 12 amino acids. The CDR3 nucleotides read TGTGCCAGCAGTGAAACGAAAGATACGCAGTATTTT. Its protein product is CASSETKDTQYF. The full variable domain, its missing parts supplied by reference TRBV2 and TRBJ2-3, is EPEVTQTPSHQVTQMGQEVILRCVPISNHLYFYWYRQILGQKVEFLVSFYNNEISEKSEIFDDQFSVERPDGSNFTLKIRSTKLEDSAMYFCASSETKDTQYFGPGTRLTVL.

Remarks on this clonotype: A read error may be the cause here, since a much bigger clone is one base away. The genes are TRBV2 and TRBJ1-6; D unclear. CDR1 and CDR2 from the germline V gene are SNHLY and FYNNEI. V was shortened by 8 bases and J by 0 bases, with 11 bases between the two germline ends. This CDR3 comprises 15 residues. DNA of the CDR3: TGTGCCAGCGAACAGACGAGCTCCTATAATTCACCCCTCCACTTT. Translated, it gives CASEQTSSYNSPLHF.

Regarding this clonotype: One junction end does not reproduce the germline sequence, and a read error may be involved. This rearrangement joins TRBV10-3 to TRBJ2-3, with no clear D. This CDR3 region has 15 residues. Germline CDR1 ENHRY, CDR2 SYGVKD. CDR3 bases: TGTGCCACCAGTGAGGCCCCCGGTAGCACAGATACGCAGTATTTT. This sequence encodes CATSEAPGSTDTQYF.

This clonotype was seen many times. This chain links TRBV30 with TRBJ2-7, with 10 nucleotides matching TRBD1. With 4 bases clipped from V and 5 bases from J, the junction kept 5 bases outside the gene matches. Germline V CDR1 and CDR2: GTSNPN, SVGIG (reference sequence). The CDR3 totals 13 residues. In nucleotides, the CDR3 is TGTGCCTGGATGGGACAGGGGCACGACGAGCAGTACTTC. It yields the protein CAWMGQGHDEQYF.

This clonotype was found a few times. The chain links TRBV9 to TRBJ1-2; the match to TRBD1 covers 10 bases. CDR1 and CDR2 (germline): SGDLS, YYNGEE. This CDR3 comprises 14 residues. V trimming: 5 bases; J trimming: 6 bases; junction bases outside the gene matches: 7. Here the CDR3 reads CASSYTGTGDGYTF. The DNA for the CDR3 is TGTGCCAGCAGTTATACCGGGACAGGGGATGGCTACACCTTC. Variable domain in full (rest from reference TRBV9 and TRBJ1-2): DSGVTQTPKHLITATGQRVTLRCSPRSGDLSVYWYQQSLDQGLQFLIQYYNGEERAKGNILERFSAQQFPDLHSELNLSSLELGDSALYFCASSYTGTGDGYTFGSGTRLTVV.

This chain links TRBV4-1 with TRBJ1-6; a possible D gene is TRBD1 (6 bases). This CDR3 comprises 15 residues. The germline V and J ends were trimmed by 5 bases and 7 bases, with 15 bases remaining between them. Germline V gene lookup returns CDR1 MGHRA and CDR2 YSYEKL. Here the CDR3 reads CASSKGGVGNSPLHF. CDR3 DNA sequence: TGCGCCAGCAGCAAGGGGGGAGTTGGAAATTCACCCCTCCACTTT.

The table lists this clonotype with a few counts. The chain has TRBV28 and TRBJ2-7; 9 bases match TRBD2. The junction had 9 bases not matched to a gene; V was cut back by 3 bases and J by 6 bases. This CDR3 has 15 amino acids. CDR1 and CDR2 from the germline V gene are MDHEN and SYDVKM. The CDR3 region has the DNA TGTGCCAGCAGTTTCGCGGGAGGGCCCACGTTCGAGCAGTACTTC. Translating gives CASSFAGGPTFEQYF. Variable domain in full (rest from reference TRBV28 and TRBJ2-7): DVKVTQSSRYLVKRTGEKVFLECVQDMDHENMFWYRQDPGLGLRLIYFSYDVKMKEKGDIPEGYSVSREKKERFSLILESASTNQTSMYLCASSFAGGPTFEQYFGPGTRLTVT.

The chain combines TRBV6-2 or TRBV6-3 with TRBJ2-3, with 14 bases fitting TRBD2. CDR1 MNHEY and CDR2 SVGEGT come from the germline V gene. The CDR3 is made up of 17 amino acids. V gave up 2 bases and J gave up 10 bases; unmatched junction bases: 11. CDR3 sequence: CASSYSRLAGGGDAQYF. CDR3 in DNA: TGTGCCAGCAGTTACAGCCGACTAGCGGGAGGGGGTGATGCGCAGTATTTT.

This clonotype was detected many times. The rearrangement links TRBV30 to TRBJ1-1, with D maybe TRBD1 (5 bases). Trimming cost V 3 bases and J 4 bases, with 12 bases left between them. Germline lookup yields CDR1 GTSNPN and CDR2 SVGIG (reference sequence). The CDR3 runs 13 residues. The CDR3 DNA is TGTGCCTGGAGGCTCGGGGCGGTCACTGAAGCTTTCTTT. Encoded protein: CAWRLGAVTEAFF.